Below, 26 T cell receptor beta chains from the same sample are listed, as sequenced in a study of cytomegalovirus exposure and HLA in healthy donors. Repertoires were generated with immunoSEQ multiplex PCR, while TCRdb's copy carries only in-frame clones and drops some. This sample has 250,000 to 400,000 clones, with 88% found just once. Sequenced: PBMCs. These receptors originate from a man aged 25 to 40 in good health and CMV-seronegative.

The rearrangement uses TRBV4-1 and TRBJ2-7; 11 bases fit TRBD1. This CDR3 region has 17 residues. Trimming removed 4 bases from V and 2 bases from J; junction bases left unmatched: 10. CDR1 and CDR2 (germline): MGHRA, YSYEKL. The CDR3 DNA reads TGCGCCAGCAGCCTTATTCTTTCGGGACAGGGGGCCTACGAGCAGTACTTC. Encoded protein: CASSLILSGQGAYEQYF.

The genes are TRBV6-5 and TRBJ1-2; D ambiguous. V lost 6 bases and J lost 7, with 12 bases in between. The CDR3 covers 12 residues. CDR1 is MNHEY and CDR2 is SVGAGI in the germline V gene. CDR3 in DNA: TGTGCCAGCAGCTACGGAGGAAGTGGCTACACCTTC. This encodes CASSYGGSGYTF.

The genes are TRBV5-4 and TRBJ2-7; D possibly corresponds to TRBD1 (6 bases). CDR3 length equals 13 residues. The germline V gene encodes CDR1 SGHNT and CDR2 YYREEE (reference sequence). Trimming cost V 3 bases and J 3 bases, with 10 bases left between them. CDR3 region: CASSSGTLYEQYF. The CDR3 region has the DNA TGTGCCAGCAGCTCCGGGACACTCTACGAGCAGTACTTC.

The chain is built from TRBV7-9 and TRBJ2-1; 15 bases align to TRBD2. V shed 6 bases, J shed 1 base, and the junction held 10 bases outside the gene matches. The CDR3 contains 19 residues. Looked up from germline, CDR1 is SEHNR and CDR2 is FQNEAQ (reference sequence). CDR3 in amino acids: CASSIPGLAGGGSYNEQFF. The CDR3 DNA sequence: TGTGCCAGCAGTATCCCGGGACTAGCGGGGGGAGGATCCTACAATGAGCAGTTCTTC.

This clone was found a few times. The chain uses TRBV7-2 and TRBJ2-7; TRBD2 matches at 14 bases. Trimming took 1 base from V and 2 from J; bases not matched to a gene: 7. This CDR3 region has 18 residues. CDR1 and CDR2 (germline): SGHTA, FQGNSA. The CDR3 region has the DNA TGTGCCAGCAGCTTAGAGACTAGCGGGGGGGCTTATCCCTACGAGCAGTACTTC. It translates to CASSLETSGGAYPYEQYF.

This chain joins TRBV6-1 and TRBJ1-6, with D unresolved. The CDR3 has 15 amino acids. Germline values: CDR1 MNHNS, CDR2 SASEGT. Trimming removed 10 bases from V and 0 bases from J, with 13 bases in between. CDR3 nucleotide sequence: TGTGCCACAAAATCCAAGAGCTCCTATAATTCACCCCTCCACTTT. It yields the protein CATKSKSSYNSPLHF.

This clone was found once. V is TRBV13 and J is TRBJ2-5, with TRBD2 identical over 14 bases. This CDR3 comprises 15 residues. V lost 5 bases, J lost 5 bases, and 4 bases stayed unmatched. Germline V gene data show CDR1 as PRHDT and CDR2 as FYEKMQ (reference sequence). Here the CDR3 DNA reads TGTGCCAGCAGCATCCGGACTAGCGGGGGGGAGACCCAGTACTTC. Translation: CASSIRTSGGETQYF.

This chain uses TRBV5-6 with TRBJ1-2; D might be TRBD1 (5 bases). Per germline, CDR1 SGHDT and CDR2 YYEEEE. The CDR3 spans 15 residues. The V gene lost 0 bases and the J gene lost 4 bases, with 13 bases spanning the gap. The CDR3 coding sequence is TGTGCCAGCAGCTTGGTCCTTCAGGGTGCCTATGGCTACACCTTC. Its translation is CASSLVLQGAYGYTF.

The chain is built from TRBV27 and TRBJ1-4, with D tentatively TRBD1 (6 bases). The V and J ends lost 6 bases and 5 bases respectively, with 16 bases between them. This CDR3 region has 15 residues. The germline CDR1 and CDR2 sequences are MNHEY and SMNVEV (reference sequence). CDR3 loop: CASSTTTGINEKLFF. CDR3 coding DNA: TGTGCCAGCAGCACTACTACAGGGATCAATGAAAAACTGTTTTTT.

The chain has TRBV6-5 and TRBJ1-1; 7 bases match TRBD1. In germline, CDR1 is MNHEY, CDR2 SVGAGI. J gave up 8 bases and V 10 bases, and 19 bases lay outside the gene matches. CDR3 size: 15 residues. For the CDR3, the DNA is TGTGCCACCCAAACAGGGGTTTCCCATCTCACCGAAGCTTTCTTT. It specifies CATQTGVSHLTEAFF.

The chain joins TRBV5-1 to TRBJ2-1; D is possibly TRBD2 (6 bases). The length of the CDR3 is 16 residues. In germline, CDR1 is SGHRS, CDR2 YFSETQ. V lost 4 bases, J lost 7 bases, and 21 bases lay in between. CDR3 loop: CASSARTTRGSNEQFF. CDR3 nucleotides: TGCGCCAGCAGCGCGAGGACTACTAGAGGATCTAATGAGCAGTTCTTC.

This chain joins TRBV9 and TRBJ2-7, with a weak D call TRBD1 (5 bases). This CDR3 region has 14 residues. Trimming cost V 1 base and J 1 base, with 9 bases left between them. CDR1 is SGDLS and CDR2 is YYNGEE in the germline V gene. CDR3 nucleotide sequence: TGTGCCAGCAGCGTAACAGGCGGATCCTACGAGCAGTACTTC. As protein: CASSVTGGSYEQYF.

The rearrangement links TRBV19 to TRBJ1-2, with TRBD1 matching 8 bases. The V and J ends lost 7 bases and 6 bases, in that order; junction bases with no gene match: 4. Germline V CDR1 and CDR2: LNHDA, SQIVND (reference sequence). This CDR3 spans 12 amino acids. Here the CDR3 reads CASTNRGDGYTF. CDR3 DNA sequence: TGTGCCAGTACCAACAGGGGGGATGGCTACACCTTC.

This chain connects TRBV30 to TRBJ2-5, with D perhaps TRBD2 (6 bases). This CDR3 is 14 amino acids long. Germline CDR1 reads GTSNPN; CDR2 reads SVGIG (reference sequence). V was clipped by 4 bases and J by 5 bases, with 17 bases between them. The CDR3 here is CAWNLGTPKETQYF. The CDR3 region has the DNA TGTGCCTGGAATCTTGGGACTCCGAAGGAGACCCAGTACTTC.

This clone turned up a few times. The sample has other DNA sequences that encode this CDR3 too. The V call is TRBV11-2, the J call TRBJ2-7, with a possible D match to TRBD2 (6 bases). CDR1 SGHAT and CDR2 FQNNGV come from the germline V gene. The CDR3 contains 13 residues. The V and J ends lost 3 bases and 1 base respectively, with 7 bases between them. CDR3 nucleotide sequence: TGTGCCAGCAGCTTGGGGGGTTCCTACGAGCAGTACTTC. It yields the protein CASSLGGSYEQYF.

This clone has a single count. V is TRBV27 and J is TRBJ2-7; 7 nucleotides align to TRBD1. The CDR3 length is 15 residues. CDR1 and CDR2 from the germline V gene are MNHEY and SMNVEV (reference sequence). V trimming: 3 bases; J trimming: 1 base; junction bases outside the gene matches: 6. The CDR3, as DNA: TGTGCCAGCAGTTTGAGGGGACAGACATCCTACGAGCAGTACTTC. This translates into CASSLRGQTSYEQYF.

The chain couples TRBV19 to TRBJ2-7; 10 bases match TRBD2. V was pared by 6 bases and J by 0 bases, with 8 bases of the junction left unmatched. Germline V gives CDR1 LNHDA, CDR2 SQIVND (reference sequence). The CDR3 is 16 amino acids. The CDR3 sequence: CASSDPIAGGSYEQYF. CDR3 sequence (DNA): TGTGCCAGTAGCGACCCAATAGCGGGGGGCTCCTACGAGCAGTACTTC.

The V and J genes are TRBV27 and TRBJ2-3; D is perhaps TRBD1 (6 bases). V was pared by 2 bases and J by 6 bases, with 12 bases between. The germline V gene encodes CDR1 MNHEY and CDR2 SMNVEV (reference sequence). The CDR3 length is 14 residues. In nucleotides, the CDR3 is TGTGCCAGCAGTTTACAGGGGACGGGGGATACGCAGTATTTT. Amino acid sequence: CASSLQGTGDTQYF.

The table lists this clone with a count of one. The rearrangement links TRBV25-1 to TRBJ1-1, with D possibly TRBD1 on 6 matching bases. CDR3 size: 16 residues. With 3 bases removed from V and 3 bases from J, the gap between germline ends came to 17 bases. CDR1 and CDR2 from the germline V gene are MGHDK and SYGVNS. The CDR3 region is CASSESPGHPYTEAFF. DNA for the CDR3: TGTGCCAGCAGTGAGTCACCGGGACACCCCTACACTGAAGCTTTCTTT. The full variable domain, its missing parts supplied by reference TRBV25-1 and TRBJ1-1, is EADIYQTPRYLVIGTGKKITLECSQTMGHDKMYWYQQDPGMELHLIHYSYGVNSTEKGDLSSESTVSRIRTEHFPLTLESARPSHTSQYLCASSESPGHPYTEAFFGQGTRLTVV.

The chain uses TRBV5-6 and TRBJ1-1, with D unresolved. The CDR3 loop spans 15 amino acids. V was pared by 0 bases and J by 0 bases, with 9 bases between. Per germline, CDR1 SGHDT and CDR2 YYEEEE. The CDR3 nucleotides read TGTGCCAGCAGCTTGGTCGGGAGAATGAACACTGAAGCTTTCTTT. The encoded protein is CASSLVGRMNTEAFF.

The chain joins TRBV13 to TRBJ1-2; D perhaps matches TRBD1 (5 bases). The germline CDR1 and CDR2 sequences are PRHDT and FYEKMQ (reference sequence). There are 15 residues in the CDR3. V lost 6 bases and J lost 4, with 18 bases in between. The CDR3 here is CASSNIRGGFYGYTF. The CDR3 DNA reads as TGTGCCAGCAGTAATATCCGCGGGGGATTCTATGGCTACACCTTC.

This clone was recorded once. The chain carries TRBV6-4 and TRBJ2-2, with 12 bases aligning to TRBD2. The germline CDR1 and CDR2 sequences are MRHNA and SNTAGT. CDR3 length: 17 residues. The V segment lost 5 bases and the J segment 2 bases; nucleotides outside the gene matches: 6. CDR3 protein: CASSQTSGGPNTGELFF. Here the CDR3 DNA reads TGTGCCAGCAGTCAGACTAGCGGGGGACCCAACACCGGGGAGCTGTTTTTT.

The chain uses TRBV11-2 and TRBJ1-4; TRBD1 matches at 9 bases. CDR1 and CDR2 from the germline V gene are SGHAT and FQNNGV. V dropped 5 bases and J dropped 6; count of bases not matched to a gene: 4. The CDR3 is 14 amino acids. The CDR3 coding sequence is TGTGCCAGCAGCCTATGGACAGGGGATGAAAAACTGTTTTTT. This gives the protein CASSLWTGDEKLFF.

The gene calls are TRBV15 and TRBJ1-3; D gene unclear. The V and J ends lost 0 bases and 4 bases respectively, with 10 bases between them. Per germline, CDR1 LNHNV and CDR2 YYDKDF (reference sequence). The CDR3 runs to 15 residues. CDR3 residues: CATSREGSGGNTIYF. DNA of the CDR3: TGTGCCACCAGCAGAGAAGGTTCGGGGGGAAACACCATATATTTT.

The chain recombines TRBV6-5 with TRBJ2-7; D is perhaps TRBD2 (6 bases). Trimming took 6 bases from V and 0 from J, leaving 15 bases between them. Germline V gene sequence: CDR1 MNHEY, CDR2 SVGAGI. This CDR3 contains 15 residues. The CDR3 coding sequence is TGTGCCAGCAGCCCCCGGGACTGGAGCTCCTACGAGCAGTACTTC. Translation: CASSPRDWSSYEQYF.

DNA of the CDR3: TGTGCCAGCTCACTGGCCGGGACAGGGACCACGGATACGCAGTATTTT. The encoded protein is CASSLAGTGTTDTQYF. The chain is built from TRBV18 and TRBJ2-3, with 9 positions matching TRBD1. The V gene's germline CDR1 is KGHSH and CDR2 LQKENI. V lost 4 bases and J lost 6; bases outside the gene matches: 11. The CDR3 has 16 amino acids.